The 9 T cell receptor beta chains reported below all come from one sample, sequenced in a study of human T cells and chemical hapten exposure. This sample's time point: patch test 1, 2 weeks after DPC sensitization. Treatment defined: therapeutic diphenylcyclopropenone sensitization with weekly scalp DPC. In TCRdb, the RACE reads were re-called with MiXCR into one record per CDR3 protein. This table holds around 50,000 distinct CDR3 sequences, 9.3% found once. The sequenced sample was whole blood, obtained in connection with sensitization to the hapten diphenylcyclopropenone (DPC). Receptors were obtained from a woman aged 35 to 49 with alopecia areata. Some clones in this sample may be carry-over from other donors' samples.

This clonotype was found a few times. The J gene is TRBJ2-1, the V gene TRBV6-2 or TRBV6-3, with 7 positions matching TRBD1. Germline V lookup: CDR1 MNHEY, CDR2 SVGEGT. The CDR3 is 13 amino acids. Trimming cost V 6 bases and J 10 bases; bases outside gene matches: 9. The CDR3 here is CASRDPGQREQFF. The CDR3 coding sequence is TGTGCCAGCAGGGACCCGGGACAGAGGGAGCAGTTCTTC.

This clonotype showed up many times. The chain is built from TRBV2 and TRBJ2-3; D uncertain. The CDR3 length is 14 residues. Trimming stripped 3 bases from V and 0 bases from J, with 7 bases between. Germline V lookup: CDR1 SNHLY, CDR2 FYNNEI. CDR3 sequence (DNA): TGTGCCAGCAGTGACATTTCTAGCACAGATACGCAGTATTTT. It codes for CASSDISSTDTQYF. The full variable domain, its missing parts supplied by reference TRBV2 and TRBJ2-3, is EPEVTQTPSHQVTQMGQEVILRCVPISNHLYFYWYRQILGQKVEFLVSFYNNEISEKSEIFDDQFSVERPDGSNFTLKIRSTKLEDSAMYFCASSDISSTDTQYFGPGTRLTVL.

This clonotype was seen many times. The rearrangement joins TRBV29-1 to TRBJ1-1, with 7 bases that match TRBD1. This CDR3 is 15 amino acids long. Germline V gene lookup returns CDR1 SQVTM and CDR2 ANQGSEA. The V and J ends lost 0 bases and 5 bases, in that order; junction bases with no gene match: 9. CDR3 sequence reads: CSVEDPTGFGTEAFF. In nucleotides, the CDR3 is TGCAGCGTTGAAGACCCGACAGGGTTCGGGACTGAAGCTTTCTTT.

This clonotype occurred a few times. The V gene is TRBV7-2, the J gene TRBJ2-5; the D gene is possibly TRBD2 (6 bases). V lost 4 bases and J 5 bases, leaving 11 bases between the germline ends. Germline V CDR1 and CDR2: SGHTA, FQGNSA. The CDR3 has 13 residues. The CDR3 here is CASSSGLHETQYF. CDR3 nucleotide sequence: TGTGCCAGCAGCTCGGGACTCCACGAGACCCAGTACTTC.

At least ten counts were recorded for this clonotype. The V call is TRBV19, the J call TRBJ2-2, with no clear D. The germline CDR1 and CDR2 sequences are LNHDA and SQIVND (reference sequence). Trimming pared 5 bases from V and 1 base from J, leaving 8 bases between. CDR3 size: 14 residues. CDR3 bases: TGTGCCAGTAGTTTTGTCCAGAACACCGGGGAGCTGTTTTTT. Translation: CASSFVQNTGELFF.

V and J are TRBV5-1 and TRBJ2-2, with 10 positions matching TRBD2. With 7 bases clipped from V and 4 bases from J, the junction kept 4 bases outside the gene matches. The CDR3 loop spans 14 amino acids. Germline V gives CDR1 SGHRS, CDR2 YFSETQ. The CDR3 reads CASGLADPTGELFF. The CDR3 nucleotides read TGCGCCAGCGGACTAGCGGACCCCACCGGGGAGCTGTTTTTT.

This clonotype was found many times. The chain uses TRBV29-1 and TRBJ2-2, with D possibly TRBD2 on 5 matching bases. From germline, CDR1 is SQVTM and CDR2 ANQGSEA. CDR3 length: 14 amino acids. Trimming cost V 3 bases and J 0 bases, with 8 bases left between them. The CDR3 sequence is CSVDPGANTGELFF. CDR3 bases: TGCAGCGTTGACCCCGGGGCGAACACCGGGGAGCTGTTTTTT.

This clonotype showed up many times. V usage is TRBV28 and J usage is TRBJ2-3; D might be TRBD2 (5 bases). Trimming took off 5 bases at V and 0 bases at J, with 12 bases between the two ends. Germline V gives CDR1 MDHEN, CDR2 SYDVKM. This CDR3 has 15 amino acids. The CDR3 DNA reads TGTGCCAGCAGTCCGCGGAGGACGAGCACAGATACGCAGTATTTT. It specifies CASSPRRTSTDTQYF.

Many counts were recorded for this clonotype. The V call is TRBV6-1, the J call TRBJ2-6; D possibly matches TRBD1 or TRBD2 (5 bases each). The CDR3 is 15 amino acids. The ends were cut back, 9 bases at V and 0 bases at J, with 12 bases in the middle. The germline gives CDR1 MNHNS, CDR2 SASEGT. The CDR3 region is CARGDEHSGANVLTF. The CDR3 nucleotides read TGTGCCAGAGGGGACGAACACTCTGGGGCCAACGTCCTGACTTTC.